A selection of T cell receptor beta chains follows, all from one sample in a study of T cell changes during pregnancy in multiple sclerosis. Only in-frame clones appear in the TCRdb table, and some are missing; sequencing was by immunoSEQ multiplex PCR. The table shows just over 90,000 clones, with 75% to 95% occurring only once. This specimen consisted of peripheral blood, obtained after pregnancy. The origin of the receptors is a female donor in good health, enrolled as a control in a pregnancy study. The CDR3 runs from the conserved cysteine through the conserved F or W. The D gene is left open where the match is weak. Expanded clones are given a class, and other clones once, few, many or no size at all.

V gene	D gene	clone size	J gene	CDR3 DNA	CDR3 protein
TRBV10-2	.	.	TRBJ1-4	TGCGCCAGCGGGGTAGGAGGATTTAATGAAAAACTGTTTTTT	CASGVGGFNEKLFF
TRBV5-1	.	.	TRBJ1-6	TGCGCCAGCAGCCCCCTGGGGGACACTAATTCACCCCTCCACTTT	CASSPLGDTNSPLHF
TRBV29-1	TRBD1	once	TRBJ2-7	TGCAGCGTGGGACAGGTTGTTTACGAGCAGTACTTC	CSVGQVVYEQYF
TRBV5-1	TRBD1	.	TRBJ2-3	TGCGCCAGCAGCCTCTCTCCCGGCAGGGGGCCCTCCTTAACCCCCACAGATACGCAGTATTTT	CASSLSPGRGPSLTPTDTQYF
TRBV4-3	TRBD2	.	TRBJ2-5	TGCGCCAGCAGCCACGGGACTAGCCCTCCGGAGACCCAGTACTTC	CASSHGTSPPETQYF
TRBV7-8	.	.	TRBJ1-1	TGTGCCAGCAGCCTTCGTAGGAGTGAAGCTTTCTTT	CASSLRRSEAFF
TRBV25-1	.	once	TRBJ2-7	TGTGCCAGCAGTGAACAGCGCGCGGAGCAGTACTTC	CASSEQRAEQYF
TRBV6-1	.	.	TRBJ1-3	TGTGCCAGCAGTGAATCATTTCCAGGGGCTGGAAACACCATATATTTT	CASSESFPGAGNTIYF
TRBV4-2	.	.	TRBJ2-1	TGTGCCAGCGGGGCCCTTTACAATGAGCAGTTCTTC	CASGALYNEQFF
TRBV6-5	TRBD1	.	TRBJ2-1	TGTGCCAGCAGTTACGGGGACAGGGGGTTAAACAATGAGCAGTTCTTC	CASSYGDRGLNNEQFF
TRBV7-2	.	once	TRBJ2-1	TGTGCCAGCAGCCCTCCAGGCGGGGGCGCTTACAATGAGCAGTTCTTC	CASSPPGGGAYNEQFF
TRBV29-1	TRBD1	.	TRBJ2-6	TGCAGCGTCAGGACAGGGCACTCTGGGGCCAACGTCCTGACTTTC	CSVRTGHSGANVLTF
TRBV4-2	.	once	TRBJ1-3	TGTGCCAGCAGCCAGGTCACAGGGAGCTCTGGAAACACCATATATTTT	CASSQVTGSSGNTIYF
TRBV28	.	.	TRBJ2-7	TGTGCCAGCAGTCTGGCAGCAGGGGCCCAGTACTTC	CASSLAAGAQYF
TRBV4-1	.	.	TRBJ2-5	TGCGCCAGTCACAAGGGGGTTAGGGCCGGAGAGACCCAGTACTTC	CASHKGVRAGETQYF
TRBV7-2	TRBD1	once	TRBJ1-1	TGTGCCAGCAGCCGACAGGGGAACACTGAAGCTTTCTTT	CASSRQGNTEAFF
TRBV9	TRBD1	.	TRBJ1-2	TGTGCCAGCAGCGTCTCGACAGGGAGCTATGGCTACACCTTC	CASSVSTGSYGYTF
TRBV7-2	TRBD1	.	TRBJ1-2	TGTGCCAGCAGCCCCTATGACAGGGGCCACTATGGCTACACCTTC	CASSPYDRGHYGYTF
TRBV28	TRBD1	.	TRBJ1-1	TGTGCCAGCAGTTTCGGGACAGCTAAACTCTTGAACACTGAAGCTTTCTTT	CASSFGTAKLLNTEAFF
TRBV7-2	.	.	TRBJ1-5	TGTGCCAGCAGCTTAGTAGGAGGGGCCGACAATCAGCCCCAGCATTTT	CASSLVGGADNQPQHF
TRBV11-2	TRBD1	.	TRBJ1-2	TGTGCCAGCAGCCGGGGGACAGGGAGTAACTATGGCTACACCTTC	CASSRGTGSNYGYTF
TRBV19	TRBD1	.	TRBJ1-1	TGTGCCAGTAGCACAGACAGGGTAGGTGACACTGAAGCTTTCTTT	CASSTDRVGDTEAFF
TRBV7-2	TRBD2	.	TRBJ2-3	TGTGCCAGCAGCTCAGCTAGCGGGGGGGCCCCAGATACGCAGTATTTT	CASSSASGGAPDTQYF
TRBV4-3	TRBD1	.	TRBJ1-1	TGCGCCAGCAGCCAAGCGGACAGGGTTTTTGAAGCTTTCTTT	CASSQADRVFEAFF
TRBV30	TRBD2	.	TRBJ2-3	TGTGCCTGGAGTGTCCAGCGGGGGGGCCGGGGCACAGATACGCAGTATTTT	CAWSVQRGGRGTDTQYF
TRBV28	.	.	TRBJ2-3	TGTGCCAGCAGTTTGTTGCAGGGGCCCAGAAGCACAGATACGCAGTATTTT	CASSLLQGPRSTDTQYF
TRBV9	TRBD2	.	TRBJ2-1	TGTGCCAGCGCCCGGGGGGGCAGCTATGAGCAGTTCTTC	CASARGGSYEQFF
TRBV7-3	.	.	TRBJ1-1	TGTGCCAGCAGCCCTGCGCTCGGCGGGGGCACAGCTTTCTTT	CASSPALGGGTAFF
TRBV11-1	TRBD1	once	TRBJ2-1	TGTGCCAGCACCTCGACAGGGGGCCCAATAGATGAGCAGTTCTTC	CASTSTGGPIDEQFF
TRBV4-3	.	.	TRBJ2-7	TGCGCCAGCAGCCAGGAGGGGTTTCCCTACGAGCAGTACTTC	CASSQEGFPYEQYF
TRBV2	TRBD1	.	TRBJ1-4	TGTGCCAGCAGTCAACAGGGGGTACATGAAAAACTGTTTTTT	CASSQQGVHEKLFF
TRBV7-2	.	.	TRBJ1-2	TGTGCCTCCGCTGGCCAGTTAAACTATGGCTACACCTTC	CASAGQLNYGYTF
TRBV6-5	TRBD1	.	TRBJ2-7	TGTGCCAGCAGACCCGACAGGGGTCCCTCCTACGAGCAGTACTTC	CASRPDRGPSYEQYF
TRBV4-1	TRBD1	.	TRBJ1-5	TGCGCCAGCAGCCAACAATTTCAGACAGGGCGTCAGCCCCAGCATTTT	CASSQQFQTGRQPQHF
TRBV28	.	.	TRBJ2-5	TGTGCCAGCAGTTTTGTAACAGACGAAGAGACCCAGTACTTC	CASSFVTDEETQYF
TRBV6-6	.	.	TRBJ1-2	TGTGCCAGCAGTTACAATGGCCCTGATGGCTACACCTTC	CASSYNGPDGYTF
TRBV6-6	.	once	TRBJ1-6	TGTGCCAGCACCAAGGGGAATTCCTATAATTCACCCCTCCACTTT	CASTKGNSYNSPLHF
TRBV12-2	.	.	TRBJ2-7	TGTGCAAGTCGCTTAGCAGTCCGTCATAAGCGGCGCTCCTACGAGCAGTACTTC	CASRLAVRHKRRSYEQYF
TRBV6-4	TRBD1	.	TRBJ2-7	TGTGCCAGCAGCCTTCTACCGGGACAGGGTCACGAGCAGTACTTC	CASSLLPGQGHEQYF
TRBV19	TRBD1	.	TRBJ2-3	TGTGCCAGTACCCGGACAGGGAGCACAGATACGCAGTATTTT	CASTRTGSTDTQYF
TRBV14	.	once	TRBJ2-1	TGTGCCAGCAGCCCAGGATACAATGAGCAGTTCTTC	CASSPGYNEQFF
TRBV4-3	TRBD2	.	TRBJ2-1	TGCGCCAGCAGCCAGACTAGCGGAATTTACAATGAGCAGTTCTTC	CASSQTSGIYNEQFF
TRBV25-1	.	.	TRBJ1-3	TGTGCCAGCTGTGGCGCGGGTTATGGAAACACCATATATTTT	CASCGAGYGNTIYF
TRBV7-9	.	.	TRBJ2-1	TGTGCCAGCAGGTCAGGGCCCAATGAGCAGTTCTTC	CASRSGPNEQFF
TRBV5-4	.	.	TRBJ1-5	TGTGCCAGCAGCTTGTACCCGGATCAGCCCCAGCATTTT	CASSLYPDQPQHF
TRBV5-1	TRBD1	.	TRBJ2-7	TGCGCCAGCAGCTTTGCCCAGGGGGAGTACGAGCAGTACTTC	CASSFAQGEYEQYF
TRBV11-2	TRBD1	.	TRBJ2-7	TGTGCCAGCAGCGAAAACAGGGGTGGCGAGTACGAGCAGTACTTC	CASSENRGGEYEQYF
TRBV7-7	.	.	TRBJ1-4	TGTGCTAGCAGCAATTCAGGGCCTAATGAAAAACTGTTTTTT	CASSNSGPNEKLFF
TRBV30	TRBD1	.	TRBJ1-5	TGTGCCTGGAGTGTACGCGGGACAGGGAGGGACCATAGCAATCAGCCCCAGCATTTT	CAWSVRGTGRDHSNQPQHF
TRBV4-3	.	.	TRBJ2-6	TGCGCCAGCAGCCAAGTAGCAAGCGGGGCCAACGTCCTGACTTTC	CASSQVASGANVLTF
TRBV30	TRBD1	.	TRBJ2-5	TGTGCCTGGACGACAGGGGGCGCGAAGACCCAGTACTTC	CAWTTGGAKTQYF
TRBV7-8	.	.	TRBJ1-5	TGTGCCAGCGGGATTGCGGCAGGAGGGCAGCCCCAGCATTTT	CASGIAAGGQPQHF